This T cell receptor beta chain was observed in a study of shared clonotypes between healthy human individuals. Study results and limitations: Generation probability values for non-shared clonotypes were lower than those for clonotypes shared by all four donors. Blood alone was sampled, and tissue repertoires likely differ. Generally, naive subsets came out with larger estimated richness than memory subsets.

Investigators divided CD4+ cells into CD45RA+ naive and CD45RA-negative memory subsets. CDR1 and CDR2 (germline): SNHLY, FYNNEI. Trimming at V came to 7 bases and at J to 5 bases, leaving 5 bases not matched to a gene. The CDR3 has 13 amino acids. TCRdb keeps only in-frame clones here, not all; method: immunoSEQ multiplex PCR. The sample carries 2 million to 3 million clones, over 85% recorded once. Comments on this clone: What it recognizes is unknown.

The chain couples TRBV2 to TRBJ2-7, with TRBD2 matching 10 bases. The sequence was obtained from a man between 18 and 35 years old in good health. Some clones in this sample may be carry-over from other donors' samples. Sequencing was performed on naive CD4+ T cells from PBMCs. Subset denoted: CD45RA+ positively selected. The CDR3 protein is CASNLAGADEQYF. The DNA for the CDR3 is TGTGCCAGCAATCTAGCGGGAGCGGACGAGCAGTACTTC. The whole variable domain, remainder taken from reference TRBV2 and TRBJ2-7, is EPEVTQTPSHQVTQMGQEVILRCVPISNHLYFYWYRQILGQKVEFLVSFYNNEISEKSEIFDDQFSVERPDGSNFTLKIRSTKLEDSAMYFCASNLAGADEQYFGPGTRLTVT.